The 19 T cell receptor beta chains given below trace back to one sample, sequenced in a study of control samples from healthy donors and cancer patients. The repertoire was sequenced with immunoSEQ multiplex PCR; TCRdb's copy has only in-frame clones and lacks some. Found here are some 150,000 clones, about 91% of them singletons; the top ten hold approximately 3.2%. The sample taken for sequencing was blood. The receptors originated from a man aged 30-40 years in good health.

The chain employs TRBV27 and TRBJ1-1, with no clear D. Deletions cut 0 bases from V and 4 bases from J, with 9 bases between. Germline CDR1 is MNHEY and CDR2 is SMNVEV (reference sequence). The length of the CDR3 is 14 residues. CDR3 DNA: TGTGCCAGCAGTTTATCTTCGGGGAGCACTGAAGCTTTCTTT. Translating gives CASSLSSGSTEAFF.

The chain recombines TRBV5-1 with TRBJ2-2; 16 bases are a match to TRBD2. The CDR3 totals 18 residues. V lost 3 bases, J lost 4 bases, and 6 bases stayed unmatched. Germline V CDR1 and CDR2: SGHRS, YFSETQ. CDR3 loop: CASSSGLAGGPGTGELFF. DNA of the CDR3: TGCGCCAGCAGCTCGGGACTAGCGGGGGGGCCAGGCACCGGGGAGCTGTTTTTT. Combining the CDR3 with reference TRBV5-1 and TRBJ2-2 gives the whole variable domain KAGVTQTPRYLIKTRGQQVTLSCSPISGHRSVSWYQQTPGQGLQFLFEYFSETQRNKGNFPGRFSGRQFSNSRSEMNVSTLELGDSALYLCASSSGLAGGPGTGELFFGEGSRLTVL.

The CDR3 DNA sequence: TGTGCCAGCGGCCGGGGGGACACAGATACGCAGTATTTT. Amino acid sequence: CASGRGDTDTQYF. This rearrangement joins TRBV5-4 to TRBJ2-3; 7 bases are a match to TRBD2. The CDR3 spans 13 residues. Germline V gives CDR1 SGHNT, CDR2 YYREEE (reference sequence). Germline trimming cut 7 bases from V and 2 bases from J; bases unmatched to any gene: 4.

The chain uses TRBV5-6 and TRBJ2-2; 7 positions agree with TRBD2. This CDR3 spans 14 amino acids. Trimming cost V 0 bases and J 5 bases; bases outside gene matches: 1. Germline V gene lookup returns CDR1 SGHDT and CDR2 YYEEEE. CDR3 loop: CASSLAGGTGELFF. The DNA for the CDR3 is TGTGCCAGCAGCTTGGCGGGGGGAACCGGGGAGCTGTTTTTT.

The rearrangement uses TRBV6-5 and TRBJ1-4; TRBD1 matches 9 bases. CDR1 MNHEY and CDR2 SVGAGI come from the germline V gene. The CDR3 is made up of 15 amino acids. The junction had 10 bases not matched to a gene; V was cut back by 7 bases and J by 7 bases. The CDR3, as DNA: TGTGCCAGCAATCCCGGGGGGACAGGGACTGAAAAACTGTTTTTT. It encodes CASNPGGTGTEKLFF.

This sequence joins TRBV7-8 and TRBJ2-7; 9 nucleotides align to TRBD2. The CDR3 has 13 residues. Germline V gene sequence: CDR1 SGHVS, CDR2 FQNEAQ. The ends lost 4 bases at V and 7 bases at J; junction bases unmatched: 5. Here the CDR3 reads CASSSGLAGEQYF. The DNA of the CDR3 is TGTGCCAGCAGCTCGGGACTAGCCGGGGAGCAGTACTTC.

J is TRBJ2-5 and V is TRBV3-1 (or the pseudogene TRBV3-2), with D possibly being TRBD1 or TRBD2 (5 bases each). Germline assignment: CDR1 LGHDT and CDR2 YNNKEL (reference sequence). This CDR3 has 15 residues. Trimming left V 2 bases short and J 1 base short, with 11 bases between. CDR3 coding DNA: TGTGCCAGCAGCCAAAGAGCAGGGACCCAAGAGACCCAGTACTTC. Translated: CASSQRAGTQETQYF.

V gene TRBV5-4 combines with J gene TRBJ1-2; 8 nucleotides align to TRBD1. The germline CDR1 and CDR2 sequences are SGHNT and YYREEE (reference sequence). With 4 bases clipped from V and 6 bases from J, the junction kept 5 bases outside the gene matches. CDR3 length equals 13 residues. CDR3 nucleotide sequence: TGTGCCAGCAGCGGACAGGGAGTGAATGGCTACACCTTC. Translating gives CASSGQGVNGYTF. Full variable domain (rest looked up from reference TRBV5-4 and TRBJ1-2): ETGVTQSPTHLIKTRGQQVTLRCSSQSGHNTVSWYQQALGQGPQFIFQYYREEENGRGNFPPRFSGLQFPNYSSELNVNALELDDSALYLCASSGQGVNGYTFGSGTRLTVV.

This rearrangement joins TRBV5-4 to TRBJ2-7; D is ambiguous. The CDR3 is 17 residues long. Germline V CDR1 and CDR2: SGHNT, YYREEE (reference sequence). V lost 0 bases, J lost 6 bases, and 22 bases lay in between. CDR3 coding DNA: TGTGCCAGCAGCTTGGGATCCACACCCTTCTCTGCCTCCGAGCAGTACTTC. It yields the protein CASSLGSTPFSASEQYF.

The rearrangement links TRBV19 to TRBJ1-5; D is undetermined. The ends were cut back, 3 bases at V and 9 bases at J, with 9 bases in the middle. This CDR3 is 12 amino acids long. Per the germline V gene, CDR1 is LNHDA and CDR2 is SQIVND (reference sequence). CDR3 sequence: CASSIRGGPQHF. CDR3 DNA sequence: TGTGCCAGTAGTATCCGGGGTGGGCCCCAGCATTTT.

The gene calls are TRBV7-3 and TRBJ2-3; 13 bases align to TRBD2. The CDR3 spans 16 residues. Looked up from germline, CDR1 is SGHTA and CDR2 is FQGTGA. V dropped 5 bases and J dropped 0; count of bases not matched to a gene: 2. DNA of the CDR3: TGTGCCAGCAGCCGGGGACTAGCGGGAAGCACAGATACGCAGTATTTT. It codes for CASSRGLAGSTDTQYF.

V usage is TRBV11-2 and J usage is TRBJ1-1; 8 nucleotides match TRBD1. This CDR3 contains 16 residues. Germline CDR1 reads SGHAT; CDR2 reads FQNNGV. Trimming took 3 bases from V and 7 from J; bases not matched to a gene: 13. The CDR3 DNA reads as TGTGCCAGCAGCTTGGGTCTCGGGGGACAGGTCAGTGAAGCTTTCTTT. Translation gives CASSLGLGGQVSEAFF. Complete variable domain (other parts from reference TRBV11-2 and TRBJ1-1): EAGVAQSPRYKIIEKRQSVAFWCNPISGHATLYWYQQILGQGPKLLIQFQNNGVVDDSQLPKDRFSAERLKGVDSTLKIQPAKLEDSAVYLCASSLGLGGQVSEAFFGQGTRLTVV.

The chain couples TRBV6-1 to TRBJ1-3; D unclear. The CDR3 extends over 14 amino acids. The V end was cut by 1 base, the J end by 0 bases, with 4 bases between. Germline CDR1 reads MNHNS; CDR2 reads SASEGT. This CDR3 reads CASSEVLSGNTIYF. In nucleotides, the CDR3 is TGTGCCAGCAGTGAAGTTCTCTCTGGAAACACCATATATTTT.

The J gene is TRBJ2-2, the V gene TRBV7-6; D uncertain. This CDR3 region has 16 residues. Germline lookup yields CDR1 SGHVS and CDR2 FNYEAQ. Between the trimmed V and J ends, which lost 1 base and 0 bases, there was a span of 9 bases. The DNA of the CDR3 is TGTGCCAGCAGCTTAGATCTAGGAACGAACACCGGGGAGCTGTTTTTT. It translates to CASSLDLGTNTGELFF.

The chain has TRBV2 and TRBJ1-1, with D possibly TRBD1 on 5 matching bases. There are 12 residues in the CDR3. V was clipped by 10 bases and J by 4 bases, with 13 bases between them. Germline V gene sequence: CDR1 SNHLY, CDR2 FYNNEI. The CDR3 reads CATPGEATEAFF. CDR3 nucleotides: TGTGCCACACCGGGGGAGGCCACTGAAGCTTTCTTT.

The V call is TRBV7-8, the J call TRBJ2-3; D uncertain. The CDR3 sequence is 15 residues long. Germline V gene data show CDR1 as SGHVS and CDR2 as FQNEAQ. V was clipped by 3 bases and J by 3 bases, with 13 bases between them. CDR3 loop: CASSLLGPGTDTQYF. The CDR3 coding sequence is TGTGCCAGCAGCTTGCTTGGTCCCGGGACAGATACGCAGTATTTT.

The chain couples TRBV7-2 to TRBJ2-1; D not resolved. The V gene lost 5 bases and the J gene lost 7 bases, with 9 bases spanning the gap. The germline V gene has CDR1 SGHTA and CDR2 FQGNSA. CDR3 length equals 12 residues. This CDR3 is CASSLERNEQFF. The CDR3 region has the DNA TGTGCCAGCAGCCTAGAACGAAATGAGCAGTTCTTC.

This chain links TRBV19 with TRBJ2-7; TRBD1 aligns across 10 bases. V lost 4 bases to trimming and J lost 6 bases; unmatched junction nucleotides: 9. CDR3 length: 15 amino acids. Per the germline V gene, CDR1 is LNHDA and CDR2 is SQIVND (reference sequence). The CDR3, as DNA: TGTGCCAGTAGTAATATTCCCGGGACAGGGGCCGAGCAGTACTTC. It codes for CASSNIPGTGAEQYF.

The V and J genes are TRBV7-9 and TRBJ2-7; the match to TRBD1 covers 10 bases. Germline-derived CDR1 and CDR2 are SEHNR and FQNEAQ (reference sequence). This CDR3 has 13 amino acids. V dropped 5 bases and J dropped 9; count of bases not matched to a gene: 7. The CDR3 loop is CASSPGQGRRQYF. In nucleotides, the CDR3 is TGTGCCAGCAGCCCGGGACAGGGGAGGAGGCAGTACTTC.